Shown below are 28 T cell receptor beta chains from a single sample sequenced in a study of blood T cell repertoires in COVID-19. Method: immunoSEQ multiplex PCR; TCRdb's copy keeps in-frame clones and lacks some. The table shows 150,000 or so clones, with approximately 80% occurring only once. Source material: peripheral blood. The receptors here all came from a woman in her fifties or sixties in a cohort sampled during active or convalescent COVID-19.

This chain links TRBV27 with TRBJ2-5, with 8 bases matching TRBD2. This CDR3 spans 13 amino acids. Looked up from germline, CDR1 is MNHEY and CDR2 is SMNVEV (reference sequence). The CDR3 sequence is CAKLGTRGETQYF. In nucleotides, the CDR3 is TGTGCAAAATTAGGGACTAGAGGTGAGACCCAGTACTTC.

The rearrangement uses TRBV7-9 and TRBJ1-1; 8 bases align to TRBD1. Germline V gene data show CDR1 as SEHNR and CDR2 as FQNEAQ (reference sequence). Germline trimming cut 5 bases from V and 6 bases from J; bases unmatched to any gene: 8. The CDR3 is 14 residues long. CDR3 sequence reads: CASSTHDRGAEAFF. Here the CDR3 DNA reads TGTGCCAGCAGCACCCACGACAGGGGAGCTGAAGCTTTCTTT.

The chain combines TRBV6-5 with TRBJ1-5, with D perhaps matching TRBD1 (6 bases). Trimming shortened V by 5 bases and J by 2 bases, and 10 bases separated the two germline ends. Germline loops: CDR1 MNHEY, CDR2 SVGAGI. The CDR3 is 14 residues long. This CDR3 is CASSIGTRNQPQHF. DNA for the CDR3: TGTGCCAGCAGTATCGGGACACGCAATCAGCCCCAGCATTTT.

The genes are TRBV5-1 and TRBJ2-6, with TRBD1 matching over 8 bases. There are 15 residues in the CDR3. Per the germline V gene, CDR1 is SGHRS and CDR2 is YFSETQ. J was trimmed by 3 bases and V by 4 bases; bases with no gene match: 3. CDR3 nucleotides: TGCGCCAGCAGCCAGACAGGGGATGGGGCCAACGTCCTGACTTTC. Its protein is CASSQTGDGANVLTF.

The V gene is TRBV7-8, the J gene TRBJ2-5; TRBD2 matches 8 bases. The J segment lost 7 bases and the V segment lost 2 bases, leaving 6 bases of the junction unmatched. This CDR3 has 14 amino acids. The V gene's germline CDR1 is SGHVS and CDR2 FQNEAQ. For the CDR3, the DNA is TGTGCCAGCAGCTTAAGTACACGGGAGGGGACCCAGTACTTC. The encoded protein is CASSLSTREGTQYF.

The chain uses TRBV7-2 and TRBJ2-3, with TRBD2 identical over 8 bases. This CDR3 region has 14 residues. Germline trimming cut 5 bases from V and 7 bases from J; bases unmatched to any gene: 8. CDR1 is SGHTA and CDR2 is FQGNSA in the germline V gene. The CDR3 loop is CASSPGGGSNTQYF. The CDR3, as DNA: TGTGCCAGCAGCCCCGGGGGGGGGTCAAATACGCAGTATTTT.

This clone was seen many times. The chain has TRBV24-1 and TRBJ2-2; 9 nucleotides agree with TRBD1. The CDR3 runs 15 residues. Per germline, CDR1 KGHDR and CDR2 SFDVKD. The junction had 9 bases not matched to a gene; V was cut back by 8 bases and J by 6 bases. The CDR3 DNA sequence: TGTGCCACCAACCACAGGGGGCTGGAATCCGGGGAGCTGTTTTTT. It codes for CATNHRGLESGELFF.

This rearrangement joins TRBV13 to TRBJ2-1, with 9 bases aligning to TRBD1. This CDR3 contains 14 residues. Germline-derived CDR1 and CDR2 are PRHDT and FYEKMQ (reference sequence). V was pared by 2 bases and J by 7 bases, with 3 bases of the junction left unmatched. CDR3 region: CASSLPQGANEQFF. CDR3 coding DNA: TGTGCCAGCAGCTTACCACAGGGGGCGAATGAGCAGTTCTTC.

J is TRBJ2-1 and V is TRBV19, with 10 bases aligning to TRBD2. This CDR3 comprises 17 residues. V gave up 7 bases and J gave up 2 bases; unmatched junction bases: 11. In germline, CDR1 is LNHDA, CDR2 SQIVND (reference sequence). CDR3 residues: CASTNMGAGGPYNEQFF. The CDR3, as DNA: TGTGCCAGTACCAACATGGGAGCGGGGGGGCCCTACAATGAGCAGTTCTTC.

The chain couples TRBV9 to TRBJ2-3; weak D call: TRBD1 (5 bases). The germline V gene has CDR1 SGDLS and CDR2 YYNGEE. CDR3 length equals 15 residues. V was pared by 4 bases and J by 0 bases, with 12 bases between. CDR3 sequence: CASSLRQYSTDTQYF. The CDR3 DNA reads TGTGCCAGCAGCCTCCGACAGTATAGCACAGATACGCAGTATTTT.

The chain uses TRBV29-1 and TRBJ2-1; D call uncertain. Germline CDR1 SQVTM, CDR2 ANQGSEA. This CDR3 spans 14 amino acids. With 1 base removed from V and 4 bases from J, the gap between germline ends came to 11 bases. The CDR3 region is CSVEAQTTYNEQFF. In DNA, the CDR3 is TGCAGCGTTGAAGCACAAACGACTTACAATGAGCAGTTCTTC.

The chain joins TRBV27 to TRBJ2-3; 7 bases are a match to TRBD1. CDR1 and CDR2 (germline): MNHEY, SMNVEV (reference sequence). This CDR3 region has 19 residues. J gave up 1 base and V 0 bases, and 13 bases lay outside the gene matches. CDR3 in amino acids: CASSLSMRGHGVGTDTQYF. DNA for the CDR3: TGTGCCAGCAGTTTATCGATGAGGGGGCACGGGGTTGGCACAGATACGCAGTATTTT.

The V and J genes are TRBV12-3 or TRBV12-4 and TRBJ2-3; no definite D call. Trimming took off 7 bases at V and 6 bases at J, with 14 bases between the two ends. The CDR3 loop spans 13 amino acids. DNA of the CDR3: TGTGCCAGCATCCTAACCTCTAGGGATACGCAGTATTTT. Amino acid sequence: CASILTSRDTQYF.

The CDR3 loop reads CASSSGRSYGYTF. Written as DNA, the CDR3 is TGTGCCAGCTCTTCAGGGCGGAGCTATGGCTACACCTTC. The chain employs TRBV12-3 or TRBV12-4 and TRBJ1-2, with D possibly being TRBD1 (5 bases). Trimming left V 8 bases short and J 4 bases short, with 14 bases between. This CDR3 is 13 amino acids long.

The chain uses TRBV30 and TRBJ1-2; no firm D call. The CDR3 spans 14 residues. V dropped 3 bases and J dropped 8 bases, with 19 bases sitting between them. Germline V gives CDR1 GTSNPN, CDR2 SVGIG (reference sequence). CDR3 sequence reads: CAWSPDGVGRGYTF. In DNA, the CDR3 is TGTGCCTGGAGCCCGGACGGGGTTGGTCGCGGCTACACCTTC.

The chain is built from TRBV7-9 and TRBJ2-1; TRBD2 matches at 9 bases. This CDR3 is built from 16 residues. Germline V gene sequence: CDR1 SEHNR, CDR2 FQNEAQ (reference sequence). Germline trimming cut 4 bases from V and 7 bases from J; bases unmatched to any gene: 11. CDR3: CASSSPRGGARNEQFF. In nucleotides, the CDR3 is TGTGCCAGCAGCTCCCCGCGCGGGGGGGCGCGAAATGAGCAGTTCTTC.

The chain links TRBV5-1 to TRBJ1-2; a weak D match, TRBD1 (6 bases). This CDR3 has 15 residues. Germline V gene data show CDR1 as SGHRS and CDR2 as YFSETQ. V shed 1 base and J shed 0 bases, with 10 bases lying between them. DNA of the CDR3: TGCGCCAGCAGCTTGATGGGGGCTTCTAACTATGGCTACACCTTC. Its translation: CASSLMGASNYGYTF.

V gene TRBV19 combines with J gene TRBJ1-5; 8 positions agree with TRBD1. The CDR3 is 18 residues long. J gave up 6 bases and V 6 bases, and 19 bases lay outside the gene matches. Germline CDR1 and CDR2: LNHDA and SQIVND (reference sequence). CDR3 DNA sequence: TGTGCCAGTAGAATACAGGGGGGATTGGATCGATTGGGTCAGCCCCAGCATTTT. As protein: CASRIQGGLDRLGQPQHF.

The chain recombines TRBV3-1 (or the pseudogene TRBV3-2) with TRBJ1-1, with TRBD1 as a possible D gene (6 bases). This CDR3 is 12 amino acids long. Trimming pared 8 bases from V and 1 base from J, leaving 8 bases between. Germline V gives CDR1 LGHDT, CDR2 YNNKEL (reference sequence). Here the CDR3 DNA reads TGTGCCAGCGGGACACAGAACACTGAAGCTTTCTTT. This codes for CASGTQNTEAFF.

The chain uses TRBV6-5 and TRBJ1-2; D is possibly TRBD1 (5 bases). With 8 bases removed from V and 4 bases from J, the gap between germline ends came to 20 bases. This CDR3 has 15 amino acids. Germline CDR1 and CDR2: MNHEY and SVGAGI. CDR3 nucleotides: TGTGCCAGCGCCAGCCCCATGGGGAGGGGCTATGGCTACACCTTC. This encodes CASASPMGRGYGYTF.

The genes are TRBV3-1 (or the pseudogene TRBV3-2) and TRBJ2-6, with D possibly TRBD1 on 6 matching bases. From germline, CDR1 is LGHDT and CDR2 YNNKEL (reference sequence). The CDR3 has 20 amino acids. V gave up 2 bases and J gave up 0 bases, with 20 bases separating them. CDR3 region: CASSQLWSQGLPSGANVLTF. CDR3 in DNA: TGTGCCAGCAGCCAATTATGGAGCCAGGGGCTTCCCTCTGGGGCCAACGTCCTGACTTTC.

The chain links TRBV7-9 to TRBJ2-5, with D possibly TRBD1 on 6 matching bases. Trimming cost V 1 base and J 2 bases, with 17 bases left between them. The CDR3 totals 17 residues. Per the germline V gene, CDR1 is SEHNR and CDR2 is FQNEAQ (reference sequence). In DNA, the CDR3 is TGTGCCAGCAGCTTAGGGCAGGGGATGATAATACAAGAGACCCAGTACTTC. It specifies CASSLGQGMIIQETQYF.

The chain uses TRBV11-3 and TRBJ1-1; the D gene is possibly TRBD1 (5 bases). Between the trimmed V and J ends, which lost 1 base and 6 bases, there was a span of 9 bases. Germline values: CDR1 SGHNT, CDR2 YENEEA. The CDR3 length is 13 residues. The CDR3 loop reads CASSLAGGAEAFF. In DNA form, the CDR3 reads TGTGCCAGCAGCTTAGCAGGAGGGGCTGAAGCTTTCTTT. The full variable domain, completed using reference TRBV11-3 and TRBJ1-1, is EAGVVQSPRYKIIEKKQPVAFWCNPISGHNTLYWYLQNLGQGPELLIRYENEEAVDDSQLPKDRFSAERLKGVDSTLKIQPAELGDSAVYLCASSLAGGAEAFFGQGTRLTVV.

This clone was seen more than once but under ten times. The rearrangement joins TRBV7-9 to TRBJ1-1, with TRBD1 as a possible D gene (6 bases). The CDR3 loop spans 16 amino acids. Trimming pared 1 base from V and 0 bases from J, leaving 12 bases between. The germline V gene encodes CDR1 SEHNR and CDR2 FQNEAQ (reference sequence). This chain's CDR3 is CASSLGQVVMNTEAFF. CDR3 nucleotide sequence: TGTGCCAGCAGCTTAGGACAGGTGGTGATGAACACTGAAGCTTTCTTT. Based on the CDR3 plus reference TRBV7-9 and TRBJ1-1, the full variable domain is DTGVSQNPRHKITKRGQNVTFRCDPISEHNRLYWYRQTLGQGPEFLTYFQNEAQLEKSRLLSDRFSAERPKGSFSTLEIQRTEQGDSAMYLCASSLGQVVMNTEAFFGQGTRLTVV.

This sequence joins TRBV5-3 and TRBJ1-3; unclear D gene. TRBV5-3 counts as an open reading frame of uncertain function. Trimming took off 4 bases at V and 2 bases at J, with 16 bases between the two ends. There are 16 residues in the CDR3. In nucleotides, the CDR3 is TGTGCCAGAAGCCCGCCCCCCCCGGGAACTGGAAACACCATATATTTT. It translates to CARSPPPPGTGNTIYF.

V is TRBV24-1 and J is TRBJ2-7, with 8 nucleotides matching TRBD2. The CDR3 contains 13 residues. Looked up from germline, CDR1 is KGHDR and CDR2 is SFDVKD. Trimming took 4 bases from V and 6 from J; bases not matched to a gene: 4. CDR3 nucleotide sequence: TGTGCCACCAGTGACGGGGGGGGAAGCGAGCAGTACTTC. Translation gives CATSDGGGSEQYF.

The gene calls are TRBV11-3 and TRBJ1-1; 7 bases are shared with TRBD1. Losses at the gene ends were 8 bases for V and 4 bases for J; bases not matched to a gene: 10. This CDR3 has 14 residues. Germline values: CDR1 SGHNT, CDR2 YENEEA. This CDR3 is CASSLRGRGTEAFF. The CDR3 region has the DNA TGTGCCAGCTCCTTGAGGGGGCGCGGCACTGAAGCTTTCTTT.

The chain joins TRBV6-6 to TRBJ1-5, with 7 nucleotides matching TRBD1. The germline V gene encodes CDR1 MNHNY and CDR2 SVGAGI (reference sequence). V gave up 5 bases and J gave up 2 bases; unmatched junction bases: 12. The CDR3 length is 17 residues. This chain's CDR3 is CASSPMMTGFRNQPQHF. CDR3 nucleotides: TGTGCCAGCAGTCCCATGATGACAGGGTTCCGCAATCAGCCCCAGCATTTT.